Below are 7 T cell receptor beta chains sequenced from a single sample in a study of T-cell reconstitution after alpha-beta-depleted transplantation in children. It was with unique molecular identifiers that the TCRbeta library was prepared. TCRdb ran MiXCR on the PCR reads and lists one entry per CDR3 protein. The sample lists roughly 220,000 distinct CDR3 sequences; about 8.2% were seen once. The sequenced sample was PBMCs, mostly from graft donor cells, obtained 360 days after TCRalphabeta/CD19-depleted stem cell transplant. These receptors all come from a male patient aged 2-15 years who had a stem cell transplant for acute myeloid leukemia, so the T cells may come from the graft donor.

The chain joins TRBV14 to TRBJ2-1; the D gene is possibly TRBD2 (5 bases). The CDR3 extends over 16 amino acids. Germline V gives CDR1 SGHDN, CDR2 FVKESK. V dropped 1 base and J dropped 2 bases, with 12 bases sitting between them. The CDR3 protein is CASSQGTPSPYNEQFF. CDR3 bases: TGTGCCAGCAGCCAAGGGACTCCCAGCCCCTACAATGAGCAGTTCTTC.

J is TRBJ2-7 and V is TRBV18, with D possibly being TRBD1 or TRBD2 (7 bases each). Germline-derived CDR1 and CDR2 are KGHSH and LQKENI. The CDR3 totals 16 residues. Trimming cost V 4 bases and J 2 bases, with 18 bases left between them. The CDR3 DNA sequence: TGTGCCAGCTCACTATCCCAGGGGGGGTTCGCCTACGAGCAGTACTTC. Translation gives CASSLSQGGFAYEQYF.

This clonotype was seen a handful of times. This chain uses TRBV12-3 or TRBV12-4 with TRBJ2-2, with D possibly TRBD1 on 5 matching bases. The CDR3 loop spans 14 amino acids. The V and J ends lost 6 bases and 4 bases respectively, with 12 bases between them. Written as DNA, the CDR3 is TGTGCCAGCAGGGGGCAGGGTAGCACCGGGGAGCTGTTTTTT. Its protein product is CASRGQGSTGELFF.

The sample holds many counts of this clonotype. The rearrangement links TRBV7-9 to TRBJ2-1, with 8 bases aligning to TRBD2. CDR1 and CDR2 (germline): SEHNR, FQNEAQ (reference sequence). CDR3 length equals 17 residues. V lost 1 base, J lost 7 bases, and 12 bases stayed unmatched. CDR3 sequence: CASSLGFAGGLGNEQFF. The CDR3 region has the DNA TGTGCCAGCAGCTTAGGGTTCGCGGGAGGACTGGGGAATGAGCAGTTCTTC.

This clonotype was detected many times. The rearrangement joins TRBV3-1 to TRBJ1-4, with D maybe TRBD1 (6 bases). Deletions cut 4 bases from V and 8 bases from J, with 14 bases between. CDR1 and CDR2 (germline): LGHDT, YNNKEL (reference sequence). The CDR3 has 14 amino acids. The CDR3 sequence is CASSPSQGNEKLFF. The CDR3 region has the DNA TGTGCCAGCAGCCCAAGTCAGGGGAACGAAAAACTGTTTTTT.

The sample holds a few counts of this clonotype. The CDR3 nucleotides read TGTGCCAGCAGCCTCACGCCTAGCGGGGGGGCTCCTAGCTCCTACGAGCAGTACGTC. Its translation: CASSLTPSGGAPSSYEQYV. This chain links TRBV11-1 with TRBJ2-7, with 12 bases aligning to TRBD2. J gave up 0 bases and V 5 bases, and 14 bases lay outside the gene matches. CDR1 SGHAT and CDR2 FQDESV come from the germline V gene (reference sequence). The CDR3 sequence is 19 residues long.

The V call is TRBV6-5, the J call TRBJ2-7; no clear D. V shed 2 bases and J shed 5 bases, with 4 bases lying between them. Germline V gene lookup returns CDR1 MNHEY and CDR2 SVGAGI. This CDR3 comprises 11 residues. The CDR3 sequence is CASSYGDEQYF. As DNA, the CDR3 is TGTGCCAGCAGTTACGGAGACGAGCAGTACTTC.